Below, 20 T cell receptor beta chains from the same sample are listed, as sequenced in a study of breast tumors, draining lymph nodes, adjacent tissues. One entry per CDR3 protein results from TCRdb running MiXCR on the multiplex PCR reads. The table has some 230,000 distinct CDR3 sequences, around 35% seen once. The lymph nodes were axillary draining lymph nodes from breast cancer patients. Sample: axillary lymph node tissue. The receptors stem from a female donor with breast cancer. Some clones in this sample may be carry-over from other donors' samples.

To note about this clonotype: The junction differs from germline at one of its ends, possibly a read error. The chain carries TRBV11-2 and TRBJ1-4; tentative D call: TRBD1 (6 bases). This CDR3 comprises 15 residues. CDR1 and CDR2 from the germline V gene are SGHAT and FQNNGV. CDR3 in DNA: TGTGCCAGCAGCTTATTAGGGGGTGTGCGCGAAAACCTGTTTTTT. Its protein product is CASSLLGGVRENLFF.

This clonotype was observed at least ten times. This rearrangement joins TRBV6-2 or TRBV6-3 to TRBJ1-6; 10 positions match TRBD1. The CDR3 runs 15 residues. V shed 5 bases and J 9 bases; nucleotides not matched to a gene: 7. CDR1 is MNHEY and CDR2 is SVGEGT in the germline V gene. The CDR3 region has the DNA TGTGCCAGCAGTCCCCGGACAGGGGGGAGTTCACCCCTCCACTTT. It yields the protein CASSPRTGGSSPLHF.

The chain employs TRBV20-1 and TRBJ2-3; D tentatively fits TRBD1 or TRBD2 (5 bases each). V was clipped by 2 bases and J by 4 bases, with 10 bases between them. In germline, CDR1 is DFQATT, CDR2 SNEGSKA (reference sequence). The CDR3 has 13 amino acids. The CDR3 DNA is TGCAGTGCTAGATGGGGGACGGCAGATACGCAGTATTTT. This gives the protein CSARWGTADTQYF.

The rearrangement uses TRBV2 and TRBJ2-7; D possibly corresponds to TRBD1 (6 bases). The CDR3 is 16 residues long. Trimming cost V 5 bases and J 3 bases, with 20 bases left between them. The germline V gene has CDR1 SNHLY and CDR2 FYNNEI. CDR3 DNA sequence: TGTGCCAGCAGTCCAGTACCGGGACAAGATTACTACGAGCAGTACTTC. Amino acid sequence: CASSPVPGQDYYEQYF.

This clonotype was detected a few times. This sequence joins TRBV5-8 and TRBJ2-7; maybe TRBD1 (6 bases). The CDR3 loop spans 14 amino acids. Deletions cut 4 bases from V and 2 bases from J, with 13 bases between. Per germline, CDR1 SGHTS and CDR2 YDEGEE. CDR3 DNA: TGTGCCAGCAGCGTTAGACAGGCACCCTACGAGCAGTACTTC. Its translation is CASSVRQAPYEQYF.

The J gene is TRBJ2-1, the V gene TRBV7-9, with TRBD2 identical over 8 bases. Germline CDR1 and CDR2: SEHNR and FQNEAQ (reference sequence). V dropped 2 bases and J dropped 10; count of bases not matched to a gene: 10. The CDR3 sequence is 15 residues long. As DNA, the CDR3 is TGTGCCAGCAGCTTACCACCCCAGGGACTAGGGGAGCAGTTCTTC. Its translation: CASSLPPQGLGEQFF.

With respect to this clonotype: The junction departs from germline at one end; a sequencing error may be responsible. The chain joins TRBV7-9 to TRBJ2-5; perhaps D is TRBD1 or TRBD2 (5 bases each). Germline CDR1 SEHNR, CDR2 FQNEAQ (reference sequence). This CDR3 spans 13 amino acids. As DNA, the CDR3 is TGTGCTAGCAGCGGCAGGGTAGGAGAGACCCAGTACTTC. Its protein is CASSGRVGETQYF.

This clonotype was seen ten or more times. The genes are TRBV10-3 and TRBJ2-1, with D possibly TRBD1 on 6 matching bases. The CDR3 length is 14 residues. Germline-derived CDR1 and CDR2 are ENHRY and SYGVKD. Trimming stripped 6 bases from V and 7 bases from J, with 16 bases between. The CDR3 here is CAIRPDPRGNEQFF. The CDR3 region has the DNA TGTGCCATCAGGCCCGACCCAAGGGGGAATGAGCAGTTCTTC.

In this sample, this clonotype turned up many times. The junction and the germline gene differ at one end; a read error may be behind it. The DNA of the CDR3 is TGTGCCAGCAGTCACTCGAAAGGGGAGGGCTACACCTTC. Protein product: CASSHSKGEGYTF. The V and J genes are TRBV6-6 and TRBJ1-2; D may be TRBD1 (5 bases). The CDR3 is made up of 13 amino acids. Germline V gene data show CDR1 as MNHNY and CDR2 as SVGAGI (reference sequence).

The chain joins TRBV6-6 to TRBJ2-5; D ambiguous. Trimming shortened V by 5 bases and J by 1 base, and 14 bases separated the two germline ends. The CDR3 is 15 amino acids. Germline V gene data show CDR1 as MNHNY and CDR2 as SVGAGI (reference sequence). This CDR3 is CASSHARTSQETQYF. The DNA for the CDR3 is TGTGCCAGCAGTCACGCCAGGACCAGCCAAGAGACCCAGTACTTC.

This clonotype has a count of ten or more. In DNA, the CDR3 is TGTGCCAGCAGCTTTCACTTGCTCTACGAGCAGTACTTC. This sequence encodes CASSFHLLYEQYF. V gene TRBV5-4 combines with J gene TRBJ2-7; D is undetermined. V lost 2 bases, J lost 3 bases, and 9 bases lay in between. The CDR3 has 13 amino acids. Germline loops: CDR1 SGHNT, CDR2 YYREEE (reference sequence).

The rearrangement links TRBV5-4 to TRBJ1-2, with D possibly matching TRBD1 (5 bases). V was shortened by 4 bases and J by 1 base, with 23 bases between the two germline ends. The CDR3 has 18 amino acids. Germline-derived CDR1 and CDR2 are SGHNT and YYREEE (reference sequence). The CDR3 DNA reads TGTGCCAGCAGCCTGCGGGGGACGCCCAACCAAAGTAACTATGGCTACACCTTC. Its translation: CASSLRGTPNQSNYGYTF.

On this clonotype: One junction end disagrees with the germline gene, perhaps due to a read error. The chain is built from TRBV7-9 and TRBJ1-6; D uncertain. This CDR3 is built from 12 residues. Germline lookup yields CDR1 SEHNR and CDR2 FQNEAQ (reference sequence). This chain's CDR3 is CVSSRANSPLHF. The CDR3 bases are TGTGTCAGCAGCCGAGCAAATTCACCCCTCCACTTT.

This chain connects TRBV25-1 to TRBJ2-3; 10 positions agree with TRBD2. Per germline, CDR1 MGHDK and CDR2 SYGVNS. The CDR3 runs 16 residues. V was pared by 4 bases and J by 7 bases, with 11 bases of the junction left unmatched. CDR3 sequence: CASSGAGLAKGNTQYF. The CDR3 DNA reads as TGTGCCAGCAGTGGAGCGGGACTAGCGAAGGGAAATACGCAGTATTTT.

Many counts were recorded for this clonotype. This rearrangement joins TRBV24-1 to TRBJ2-7; D gene uncertain. This CDR3 has 11 amino acids. CDR1 and CDR2 from the germline V gene are KGHDR and SFDVKD. Trimming removed 1 base at V and 3 bases at J, with 0 bases between. The CDR3 DNA reads as TGTGCCACCAGTGATTTCTACGAGCAGTACTTC. Protein: CATSDFYEQYF.

The genes are TRBV5-4 and TRBJ2-5; TRBD1 aligns across 8 bases. Per the germline V gene, CDR1 is SGHNT and CDR2 is YYREEE (reference sequence). The CDR3 length is 15 residues. With 4 bases clipped from V and 0 bases from J, the junction kept 5 bases outside the gene matches. The CDR3 protein is CASSSEDRDQETQYF. CDR3 nucleotide sequence: TGTGCCAGCAGCAGCGAGGACAGGGACCAAGAGACCCAGTACTTC. The full variable domain, rest sourced from reference TRBV5-4 and TRBJ2-5, is ETGVTQSPTHLIKTRGQQVTLRCSSQSGHNTVSWYQQALGQGPQFIFQYYREEENGRGNFPPRFSGLQFPNYSSELNVNALELDDSALYLCASSSEDRDQETQYFGPGTRLLVL.

About this clonotype: Germline is not matched at one junction end, which may reflect a read error. The J gene is TRBJ2-5, the V gene TRBV5-4; D possibly corresponds to TRBD1 (5 bases). The CDR3 contains 13 residues. Germline V gene lookup returns CDR1 SGHNT and CDR2 YYREEE (reference sequence). CDR3 DNA: TGCGCCAGCAGCCACCGGAACAGGGAGACCCAGTACTTC. As protein: CASSHRNRETQYF. The whole variable domain, filled in from reference TRBV5-4 and TRBJ2-5, reads ETGVTQSPTHLIKTRGQQVTLRCSSQSGHNTVSWYQQALGQGPQFIFQYYREEENGRGNFPPRFSGLQFPNYSSELNVNALELDDSALYLCASSHRNRETQYFGPGTRLLVL.

This clonotype was detected a few times. The chain couples TRBV28 to TRBJ2-7; 7 nucleotides match TRBD1. Germline CDR1 reads MDHEN; CDR2 reads SYDVKM. Trimming took 5 bases from V and 5 from J; bases not matched to a gene: 9. The CDR3 covers 14 residues. CDR3 DNA sequence: TGTGCCAGCAGTCCAGGGGGACGTCGGGACGAGCAGTACTTC. This codes for CASSPGGRRDEQYF.

The V gene is TRBV5-5, the J gene TRBJ1-1; TRBD1 is a possible D gene (6 bases). Trimming pared 6 bases from V and 6 bases from J, leaving 9 bases between. The length of the CDR3 is 11 residues. The germline V gene encodes CDR1 SGHKS and CDR2 YYEKEE (reference sequence). The DNA for the CDR3 is TGTGCCAGCACCCAGGGGTCTGAAGCTTTCTTT. This sequence encodes CASTQGSEAFF.

Note on this clonotype: A read error is possible here, since a much larger clone lies one base away. The J gene is TRBJ1-4, the V gene TRBV6-2 or TRBV6-3, with a possible D match to TRBD1 (5 bases). There are 12 residues in the CDR3. Germline V CDR1 and CDR2: MNHEY, SVGEGT. The ends were cut back, 7 bases at V and 8 bases at J, with 11 bases in the middle. CDR3 residues: CASMHGGEKLFF. In DNA, the CDR3 is TGTGCCAGCATGCACGGGGGGGAAAAACTGTTTTTT.